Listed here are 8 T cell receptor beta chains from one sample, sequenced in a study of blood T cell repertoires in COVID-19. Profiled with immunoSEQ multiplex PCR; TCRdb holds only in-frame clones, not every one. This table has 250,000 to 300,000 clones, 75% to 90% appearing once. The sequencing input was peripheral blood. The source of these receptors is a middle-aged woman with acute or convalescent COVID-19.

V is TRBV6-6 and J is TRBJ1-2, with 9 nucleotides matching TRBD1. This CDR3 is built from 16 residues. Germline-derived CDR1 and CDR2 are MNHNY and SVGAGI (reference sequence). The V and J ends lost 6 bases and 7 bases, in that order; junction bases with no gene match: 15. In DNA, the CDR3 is TGTGCCAGCAGCCAAGGGCGAGTCGGGACAGGGTTTGGCTACACCTTC. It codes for CASSQGRVGTGFGYTF.

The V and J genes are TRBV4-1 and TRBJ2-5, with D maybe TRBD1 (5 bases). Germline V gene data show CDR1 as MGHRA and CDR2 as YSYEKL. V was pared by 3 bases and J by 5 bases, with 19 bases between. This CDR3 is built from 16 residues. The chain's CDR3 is CASSQDNLDSGETQYF. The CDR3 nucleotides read TGCGCCAGCAGCCAGGATAATCTCGACTCAGGGGAGACCCAGTACTTC.

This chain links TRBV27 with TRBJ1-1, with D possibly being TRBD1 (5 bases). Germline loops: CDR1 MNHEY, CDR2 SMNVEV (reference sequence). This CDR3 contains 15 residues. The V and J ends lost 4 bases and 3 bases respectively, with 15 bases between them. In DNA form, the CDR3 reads TGTGCCAGCAGTTCAAATTACAGGATTGACACTGAAGCTTTCTTT. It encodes CASSSNYRIDTEAFF.

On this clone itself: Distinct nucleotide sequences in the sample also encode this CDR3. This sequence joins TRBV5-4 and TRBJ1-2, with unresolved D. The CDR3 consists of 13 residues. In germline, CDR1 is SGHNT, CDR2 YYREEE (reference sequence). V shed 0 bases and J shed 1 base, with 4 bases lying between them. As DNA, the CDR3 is TGTGCCAGCAGCTTGGACAGTAACTATGGCTACACCTTC. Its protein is CASSLDSNYGYTF.

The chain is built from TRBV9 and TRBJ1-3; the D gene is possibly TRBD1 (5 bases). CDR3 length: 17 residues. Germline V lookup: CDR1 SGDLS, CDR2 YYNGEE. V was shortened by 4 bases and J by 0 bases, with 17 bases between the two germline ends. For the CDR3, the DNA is TGTGCCAGCAGCTCGGAGGGGAAGTCCCGCTCTGGAAACACCATATATTTT. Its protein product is CASSSEGKSRSGNTIYF.

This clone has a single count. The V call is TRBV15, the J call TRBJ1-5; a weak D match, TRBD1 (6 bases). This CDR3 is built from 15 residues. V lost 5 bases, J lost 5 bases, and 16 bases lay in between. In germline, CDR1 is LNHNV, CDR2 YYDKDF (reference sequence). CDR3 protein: CATSGTRTAHQPQHF. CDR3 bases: TGTGCCACCAGCGGTACTAGGACAGCTCATCAGCCCCAGCATTTT.

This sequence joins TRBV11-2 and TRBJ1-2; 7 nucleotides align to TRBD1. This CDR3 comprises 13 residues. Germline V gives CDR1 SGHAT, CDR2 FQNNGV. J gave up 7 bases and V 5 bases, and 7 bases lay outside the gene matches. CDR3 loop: CASSTGDSLGYTF. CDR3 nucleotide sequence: TGTGCCAGCAGCACCGGGGACAGCCTTGGCTACACCTTC.

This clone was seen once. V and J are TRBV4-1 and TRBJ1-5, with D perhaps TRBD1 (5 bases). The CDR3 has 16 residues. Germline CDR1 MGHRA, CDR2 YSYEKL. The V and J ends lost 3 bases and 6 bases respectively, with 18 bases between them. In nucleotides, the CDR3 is TGCGCCAGCAGCCAGGTGCCCCTGGTTAGGGGTCAGCCCCAGCATTTT. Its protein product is CASSQVPLVRGQPQHF.